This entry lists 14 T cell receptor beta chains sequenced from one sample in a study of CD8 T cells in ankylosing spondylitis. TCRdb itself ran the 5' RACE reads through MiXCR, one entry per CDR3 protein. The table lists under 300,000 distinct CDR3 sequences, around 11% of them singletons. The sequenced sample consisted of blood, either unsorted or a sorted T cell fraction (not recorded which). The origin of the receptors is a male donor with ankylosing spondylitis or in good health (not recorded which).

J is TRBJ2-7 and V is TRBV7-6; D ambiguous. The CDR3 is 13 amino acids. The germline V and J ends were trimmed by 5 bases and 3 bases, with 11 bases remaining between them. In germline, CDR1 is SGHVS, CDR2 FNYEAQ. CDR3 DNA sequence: TGTGCCAGCAGCCACGGGTCCTTCTACGAGCAGTACTTC. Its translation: CASSHGSFYEQYF.

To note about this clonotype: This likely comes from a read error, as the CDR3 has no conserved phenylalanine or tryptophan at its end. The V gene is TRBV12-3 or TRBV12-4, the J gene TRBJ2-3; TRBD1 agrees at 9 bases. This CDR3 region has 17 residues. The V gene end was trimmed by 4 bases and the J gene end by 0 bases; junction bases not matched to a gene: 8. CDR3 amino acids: CASSSDRGETSTDTQYL. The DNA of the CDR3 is TGTGCCAGCAGTTCGGACAGGGGTGAGACTAGCACAGATACGCAGTATCTT.

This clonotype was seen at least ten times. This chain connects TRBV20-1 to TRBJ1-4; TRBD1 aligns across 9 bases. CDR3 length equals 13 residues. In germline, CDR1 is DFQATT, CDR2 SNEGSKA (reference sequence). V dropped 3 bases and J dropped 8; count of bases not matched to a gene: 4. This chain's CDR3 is CSARRQGVEKLFF. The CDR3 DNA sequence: TGCAGTGCTAGGAGACAGGGGGTAGAAAAACTGTTTTTT.

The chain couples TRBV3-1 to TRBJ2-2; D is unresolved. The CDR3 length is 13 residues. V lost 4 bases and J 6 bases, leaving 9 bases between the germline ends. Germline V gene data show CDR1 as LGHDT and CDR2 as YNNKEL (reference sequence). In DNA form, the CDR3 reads TGTGCCAGCAGCCGGGGATGGGCCGGGGAGCTGTTTTTT. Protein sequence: CASSRGWAGELFF. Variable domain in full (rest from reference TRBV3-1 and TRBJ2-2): DTAVSQTPKYLVTQMGNDKSIKCEQNLGHDTMYWYKQDSKKFLKIMFSYNNKELIINETVPNRFSPKSPDKAHLNLHINSLELGDSAVYFCASSRGWAGELFFGEGSRLTVL.

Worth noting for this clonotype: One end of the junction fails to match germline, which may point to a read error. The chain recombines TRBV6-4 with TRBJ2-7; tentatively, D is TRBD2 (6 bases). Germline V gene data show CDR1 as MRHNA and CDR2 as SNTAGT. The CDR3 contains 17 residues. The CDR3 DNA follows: TGTGCCAGCAGTGACTCGTGGCTAGCGCTCAGCTCCTCCGAGCAGTACTTC. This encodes CASSDSWLALSSSEQYF.

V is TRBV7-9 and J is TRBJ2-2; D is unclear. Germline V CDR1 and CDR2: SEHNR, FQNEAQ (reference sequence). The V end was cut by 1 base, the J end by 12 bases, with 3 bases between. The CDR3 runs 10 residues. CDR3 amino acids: CASSLEKLFF. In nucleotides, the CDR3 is TGTGCCAGCAGCTTAGAGAAGCTGTTTTTT.

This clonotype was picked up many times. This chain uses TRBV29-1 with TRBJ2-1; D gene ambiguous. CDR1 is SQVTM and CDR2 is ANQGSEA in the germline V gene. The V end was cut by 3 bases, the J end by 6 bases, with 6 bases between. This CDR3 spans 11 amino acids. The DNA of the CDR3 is TGCAGCGTTGACTACACCAATGAGCAGTTCTTC. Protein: CSVDYTNEQFF.

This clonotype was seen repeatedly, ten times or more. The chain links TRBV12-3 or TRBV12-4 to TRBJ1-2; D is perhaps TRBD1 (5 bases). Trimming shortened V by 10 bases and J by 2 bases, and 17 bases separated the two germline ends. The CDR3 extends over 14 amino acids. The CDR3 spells CATTGTDQNYGYTF. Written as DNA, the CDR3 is TGTGCCACTACCGGGACTGACCAGAACTATGGCTACACCTTC.

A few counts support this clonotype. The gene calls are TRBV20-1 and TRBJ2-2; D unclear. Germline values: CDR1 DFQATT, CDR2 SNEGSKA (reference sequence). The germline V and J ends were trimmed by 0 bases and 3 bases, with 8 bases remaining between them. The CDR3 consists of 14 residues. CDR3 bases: TGCAGTGCTAGAGATCTGGATTACACCGGGGAGCTGTTTTTT. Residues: CSARDLDYTGELFF.

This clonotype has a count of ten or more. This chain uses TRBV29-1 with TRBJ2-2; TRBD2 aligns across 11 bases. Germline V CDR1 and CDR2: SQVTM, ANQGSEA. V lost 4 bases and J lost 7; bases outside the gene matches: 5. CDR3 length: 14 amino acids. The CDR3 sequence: CSVASGRTGGELFF. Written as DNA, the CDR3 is TGCAGCGTTGCTAGCGGGAGGACGGGCGGGGAGCTGTTTTTT.

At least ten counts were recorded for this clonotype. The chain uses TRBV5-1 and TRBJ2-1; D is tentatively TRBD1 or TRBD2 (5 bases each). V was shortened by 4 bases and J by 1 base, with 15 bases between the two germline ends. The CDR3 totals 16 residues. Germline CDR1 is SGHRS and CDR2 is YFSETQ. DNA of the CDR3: TGCGCCAGCAGCCCTGGTGGGGGTGTGTCCTACAATGAGCAGTTCTTC. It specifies CASSPGGGVSYNEQFF.

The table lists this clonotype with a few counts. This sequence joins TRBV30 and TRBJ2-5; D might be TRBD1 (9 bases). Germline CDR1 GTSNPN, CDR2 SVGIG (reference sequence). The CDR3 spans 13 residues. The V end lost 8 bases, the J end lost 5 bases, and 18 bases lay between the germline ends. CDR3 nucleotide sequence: TGTGCCCCGGGGGGGGACAGGGTTGAGACCCAGTACTTC. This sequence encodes CAPGGDRVETQYF.

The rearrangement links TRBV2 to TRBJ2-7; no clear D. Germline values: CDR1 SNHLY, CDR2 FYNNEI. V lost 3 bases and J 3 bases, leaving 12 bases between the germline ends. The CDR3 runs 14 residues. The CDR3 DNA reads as TGTGCCAGCAGTGACCAGGAAGGCCGCTACGAGCAGTACTTC. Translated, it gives CASSDQEGRYEQYF.

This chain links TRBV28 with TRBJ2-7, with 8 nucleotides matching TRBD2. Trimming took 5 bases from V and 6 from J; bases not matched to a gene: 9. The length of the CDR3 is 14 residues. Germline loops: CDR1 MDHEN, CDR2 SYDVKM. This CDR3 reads CASSPPGLEAEQYF. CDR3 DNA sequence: TGTGCCAGCAGTCCCCCGGGACTAGAGGCCGAGCAGTACTTC.